One sample yielded the 26 T cell receptor beta chains listed below, sequenced in a study of neurological immune-mediated disorders. Time point meaning: longitudinal time-point 2. TCRdb called the 5' RACE reads again in MiXCR, with one record for every CDR3 protein. In the table there are roughly 98,000 distinct CDR3 sequences, less than 15% of which are singletons. The sequencing input was PBMCs. Receptors were obtained from a female donor with HTLV-1-associated myelopathy (HAM/TSP).

This clonotype appeared many times. The V call is TRBV7-8, the J call TRBJ2-3; the match to TRBD2 covers 10 bases. Germline CDR1 SGHVS, CDR2 FQNEAQ. The V and J ends lost 2 bases and 5 bases, in that order; junction bases with no gene match: 10. The CDR3 extends over 17 amino acids. The CDR3 bases are TGTGCCAGCAGCTTATGGGCGTCTAGCGGGGGACTAGATACGCAGTATTTT. It yields the protein CASSLWASSGGLDTQYF.

Note on this clonotype: Being one base from a much bigger clone, this may be a read error. The CDR3 ends on some other residue instead of the conserved phenylalanine or tryptophan, so this is likely a read error. The V and J genes are TRBV3-1 and TRBJ1-1, with a tentative D call TRBD1 (6 bases). Germline V gene sequence: CDR1 LGHDT, CDR2 YNNKEL (reference sequence). This CDR3 region has 13 residues. The CDR3 here is CASTQRTGQEAFI. The CDR3 DNA reads TGTGCCAGCACCCAACGTACCGGACAGGAAGCTTTCATT.

This clonotype was recorded many times. The rearrangement uses TRBV4-1 and TRBJ1-5; TRBD1 is a possible D gene (6 bases). The CDR3 consists of 15 residues. The germline gives CDR1 MGHRA, CDR2 YSYEKL. Trimming removed 4 bases at V and 0 bases at J, with 10 bases between. The CDR3 region has the DNA TGCGCCAGCAGCCTCCCGGACAGTAGCAATCAGCCCCAGCATTTT. Translated, it gives CASSLPDSSNQPQHF.

At least ten counts were recorded for this clonotype. J is TRBJ2-7 and V is TRBV20-1; D could derive from TRBD1 or TRBD2 (6 bases each). This CDR3 has 12 residues. Trimming stripped 0 bases from V and 6 bases from J, with 9 bases between. Per germline, CDR1 DFQATT and CDR2 SNEGSKA (reference sequence). The CDR3 here is CSAREGGGEQYF. The CDR3 DNA sequence: TGCAGTGCTAGAGAAGGAGGGGGCGAGCAGTACTTC.

This clonotype was recorded at least ten times. V gene TRBV20-1 combines with J gene TRBJ2-7; unclear D gene. V lost 4 bases, J lost 6 bases, and 13 bases lay in between. CDR1 and CDR2 from the germline V gene are DFQATT and SNEGSKA (reference sequence). CDR3 size: 12 residues. The CDR3 region has the DNA TGCAGTGCTACTCCCCACCCATCCGAGCAGTACTTC. Its protein product is CSATPHPSEQYF.

The chain links TRBV5-1 to TRBJ2-1; TRBD2 agrees at 7 bases. Germline lookup yields CDR1 SGHRS and CDR2 YFSETQ. V trimming: 4 bases; J trimming: 0 bases; junction bases outside the gene matches: 4. The CDR3 contains 15 residues. Here the CDR3 reads CASSGTSDSYNEQFF. CDR3 DNA sequence: TGCGCCAGCAGCGGCACTAGCGACTCCTACAATGAGCAGTTCTTC.

With regard to this clonotype: A much larger clone is a single base away; this may be a read error. The chain employs TRBV12-5 and TRBJ1-6; D is uncertain. Germline CDR1 is LGHNT and CDR2 is FRNRAP. This CDR3 has 13 residues. Trimming left V 7 bases short and J 10 bases short, with 14 bases between. CDR3 protein: CASVREQRSPLHF. CDR3 nucleotides: TGTGCTAGTGTCCGGGAGCAAAGATCACCCCTCCACTTT.

This clonotype was counted at least ten times. The V and J genes are TRBV2 and TRBJ2-1; 12 positions match TRBD1. The germline CDR1 and CDR2 sequences are SNHLY and FYNNEI. The V and J ends lost 8 bases and 8 bases, in that order; junction bases with no gene match: 10. CDR3 length: 15 residues. In DNA, the CDR3 is TGTGCCAGCGGCCGGGACAGGGGGCGGTCAGATGAGCAGTTCTTC. It codes for CASGRDRGRSDEQFF.

This clonotype was observed many times. The J gene is TRBJ2-7, the V gene TRBV12-3 or TRBV12-4; D is ambiguous. The CDR3 extends over 12 amino acids. Trimming cost V 4 bases and J 4 bases, with 8 bases left between them. CDR3 coding DNA: TGTGCCAGCAGTTCCTACTCGTACGAGCAGTACTTC. Its translation is CASSSYSYEQYF.

The sample holds many counts of this clonotype. J is TRBJ2-1 and V is TRBV10-3; 10 positions match TRBD1. V dropped 6 bases and J dropped 8; count of bases not matched to a gene: 7. CDR1 is ENHRY, CDR2 SYGVKD, per germline. The CDR3 runs 14 residues. The CDR3 sequence: CAISRDRGVDEQFF. CDR3 nucleotides: TGTGCCATCAGCCGGGACAGGGGTGTCGATGAGCAGTTCTTC.

This clonotype was detected many times. CDR3: CASKGQGAGGELFF. The CDR3, as DNA: TGTGCCAGCAAGGGCCAGGGGGCGGGCGGGGAGCTGTTTTTT. The chain combines TRBV12-3 or TRBV12-4 with TRBJ2-2, with TRBD1 matching over 8 bases. J was trimmed by 7 bases and V by 7 bases; bases with no gene match: 8. CDR3 size: 14 residues.

This clonotype was picked up many times. This rearrangement joins TRBV10-3 to TRBJ2-3; a weak D match, TRBD1 (5 bases). Trimming took 5 bases from V and 4 from J, leaving 13 bases between them. The CDR3 is 14 amino acids. The germline V gene encodes CDR1 ENHRY and CDR2 SYGVKD. The CDR3, as DNA: TGTGCCATCAGTCTTCAGGGAATCCCAGATACGCAGTATTTT. It is translated as CAISLQGIPDTQYF.

This clonotype appeared many times. V usage is TRBV28 and J usage is TRBJ2-1; no clear D. The CDR3 length is 14 residues. The germline V and J ends were trimmed by 1 base and 5 bases, with 9 bases remaining between them. Per the germline V gene, CDR1 is MDHEN and CDR2 is SYDVKM. CDR3 bases: TGTGCCAGCAGTTTATCTCGAGCGAACAATGAGCAGTTCTTC. Translated, it gives CASSLSRANNEQFF.

This clonotype was detected ten times or more. The V call is TRBV5-1, the J call TRBJ2-3, with D possibly TRBD2 on 7 matching bases. Trimming took 5 bases from V and 3 from J, leaving 13 bases between them. From germline, CDR1 is SGHRS and CDR2 YFSETQ. The CDR3 is 14 residues long. CDR3 in amino acids: CASRTGGRTDTQYF. The DNA of the CDR3 is TGCGCCAGCAGGACGGGGGGCAGGACAGATACGCAGTATTTT.

The sample holds many counts of this clonotype. Germline and junction disagree at one end, which may indicate a read error. The J gene is TRBJ2-2, the V gene TRBV5-1, with TRBD2 matching 9 bases. From germline, CDR1 is SGHRS and CDR2 YFSETQ. The CDR3 extends over 21 amino acids. As DNA, the CDR3 is TGCGCCAGCAGCGAAGCGGGGGGCTACTATATTGTGGACGTCGAACACCGGGGAGCTGTTTTT. Residues: CASSEAGGYYIVDVEHRGAVF.

There are many counts of this clonotype. The genes are TRBV5-1 and TRBJ2-7; either TRBD1 or TRBD2 may fit D (5 bases each). The germline V gene encodes CDR1 SGHRS and CDR2 YFSETQ. The length of the CDR3 is 14 residues. The V end was cut by 0 bases, the J end by 5 bases, with 12 bases between. CDR3: CASSLEGTGHEQYF. CDR3 coding DNA: TGCGCCAGCAGCTTGGAGGGAACGGGGCACGAGCAGTACTTC.

This clonotype was detected many times. This chain joins TRBV9 and TRBJ2-3; the D is unclear. The CDR3 is made up of 15 amino acids. V lost 5 bases and J 0 bases, leaving 13 bases between the germline ends. The V gene's germline CDR1 is SGDLS and CDR2 YYNGEE. The CDR3 nucleotides are TGTGCCAGCAGTCATGCTTCTAAAAGCACAGATACGCAGTATTTT. Translation gives CASSHASKSTDTQYF.

This clonotype was found many times. V is TRBV11-2 and J is TRBJ2-3; no definite D call. There are 12 residues in the CDR3. Germline CDR1 and CDR2: SGHAT and FQNNGV. The V gene lost 3 bases and the J gene lost 5 bases, with 6 bases spanning the gap. The CDR3 region has the DNA TGTGCCAGCAGCTTGTCGGGAGATACGCAGTATTTT. Residues: CASSLSGDTQYF.

This clonotype was observed at least ten times. Here the CDR3 reads CASRMTGANTGELFF. In DNA form, the CDR3 reads TGTGCCAGCAGGATGACAGGGGCGAACACCGGGGAGCTGTTTTTT. This sequence joins TRBV2 and TRBJ2-2, with TRBD1 matching 8 bases. The trim removed 6 bases at V and 0 bases at J, leaving 3 bases unmatched. This CDR3 is built from 15 residues. Germline assignment: CDR1 SNHLY and CDR2 FYNNEI.

This clonotype was observed a few times. The V call is TRBV20-1, the J call TRBJ2-7; 13 nucleotides line up with TRBD2. The germline CDR1 and CDR2 sequences are DFQATT and SNEGSKA (reference sequence). This CDR3 is built from 14 residues. Trimming took 5 bases from V and 0 from J; bases not matched to a gene: 1. CDR3 in amino acids: CSAWTSGSSYEQYF. The CDR3 nucleotides read TGCAGTGCTTGGACTAGCGGGAGCTCCTACGAGCAGTACTTC.

V gene TRBV18 combines with J gene TRBJ2-2; a weak D match, TRBD1 (5 bases). V gave up 3 bases and J gave up 1 base, with 9 bases separating them. The CDR3 totals 15 residues. Germline loops: CDR1 KGHSH, CDR2 LQKENI. CDR3: CASSPLTVNTGELFF. The CDR3 DNA reads TGTGCCAGCTCACCTTTGACAGTGAACACCGGGGAGCTGTTTTTT.

In regard to this clonotype: A much larger clone sits a single nucleotide away, making a read error possible. The V and J genes are TRBV29-1 and TRBJ2-7, with 12 bases matching TRBD1. After removal of 7 bases from V and 6 bases from J, the junction contained 10 bases not matched to a gene. CDR3 size: 14 residues. Germline assignment: CDR1 SQVTM and CDR2 ANQGSEA. The CDR3 DNA is TGCAGCGCCGGGGGGGGACAGGGGGCCACCGAGCAGTACTTC. Translated, it gives CSAGGGQGATEQYF.

In this sample, this clonotype turned up many times. The rearrangement uses TRBV7-2 and TRBJ2-5; 11 bases align to TRBD2. Germline CDR1 reads SGHTA; CDR2 reads FQGNSA. V dropped 7 bases and J dropped 2; count of bases not matched to a gene: 6. The CDR3 runs to 15 residues. CDR3 sequence: CASTYSGGGQETQYF. The CDR3 DNA is TGTGCCAGCACCTATAGCGGGGGGGGTCAAGAGACCCAGTACTTC. Complete variable domain (other parts from reference TRBV7-2 and TRBJ2-5): GAGVSQSPSNKVTEKGKDVELRCDPISGHTALYWYRQSLGQGLEFLIYFQGNSAPDKSGLPSDRFSAERTGGSVSTLTIQRTQQEDSAVYLCASTYSGGGQETQYFGPGTRLLVL.

This clonotype has only a few counts. CDR3 nucleotides: TGTGCCAGCAGTCCGGGACAGGGGGCGTTGAACACTGAAGCTTTCTTT. It yields the protein CASSPGQGALNTEAFF. The V gene is TRBV6-6, the J gene TRBJ1-1; 12 nucleotides line up with TRBD1. There are 16 residues in the CDR3. V lost 5 bases and J lost 0; bases outside the gene matches: 4. Germline V gene lookup returns CDR1 MNHNY and CDR2 SVGAGI (reference sequence).

This clonotype was counted many times. V usage is TRBV7-8 and J usage is TRBJ2-3; 8 bases match TRBD1. The CDR3 runs 15 residues. The V gene's germline CDR1 is SGHVS and CDR2 FQNEAQ. V lost 5 bases and J lost 5; bases outside the gene matches: 9. In nucleotides, the CDR3 is TGTGCCAGCAGCCGCCGGGACAGGAGTTTAGATACGCAGTATTTT. Residues: CASSRRDRSLDTQYF.

This clonotype showed up many times. The rearrangement joins TRBV12-3 or TRBV12-4 to TRBJ2-6; unclear D gene. The CDR3 loop spans 14 amino acids. The V gene lost 6 bases and the J gene lost 0 bases, with 6 bases spanning the gap. The CDR3 protein is CASRESSGANVLTF. The DNA for the CDR3 is TGTGCCAGCAGAGAGAGCTCTGGGGCCAACGTCCTGACTTTC.